Described below is a single T cell receptor (beta chain) sequence and its context. Its antigen remains unknown. This record belongs to a study of T cells in localized non-small cell lung cancer. V was clipped by 8 bases and J by 0 bases; unmatched bases: 4. The CDR3 spans 15 residues. Germline V gives CDR1 MNHEY, CDR2 SVGAGI. Only in-frame clones appear in the TCRdb table, and some are missing; sequencing was by immunoSEQ multiplex PCR. The sample lists 25,000 to 30,000 clones, 87% occurring once. Study outcomes and limitations: Uninvolved adjacent lung had the highest recorded T cell clonality, with tumor below it. A single tumor region was sequenced, leaving heterogeneity possible. With higher T cell density in blood came longer overall survival. Of the top 100 tumor clones, median around 60 were in adjacent lung, about 26 among its top 100.

The TCR was taken from a male donor at least 60 years old with stage I lung adenocarcinoma. The sequences come from peripheral blood, collected before any cancer treatment. V usage is TRBV6-5 and J usage is TRBJ2-2, with 9 nucleotides matching TRBD1. The CDR3 is CASRRQGANTGELFF. CDR3 DNA sequence: TGTGCCAGCCGACGACAGGGGGCGAACACCGGGGAGCTGTTTTTT.